Shown below are 13 T cell receptor beta chains from a single sample sequenced in a study of blood T cell repertoires in COVID-19. Method: immunoSEQ multiplex PCR; TCRdb's copy keeps in-frame clones and lacks some. The table lists hundreds of thousands of clones, around 87% of them singletons. The sample taken for sequencing was peripheral blood. The source of these receptors is a human donor in a cohort sampled during active COVID-19.

This clone was seen just once. The V call is TRBV19, the J call TRBJ2-1; 13 bases line up with TRBD2. The CDR3 is made up of 14 amino acids. J lost 12 bases, V lost 5 bases, and 7 bases had no gene match. Germline lookup yields CDR1 LNHDA and CDR2 SQIVND (reference sequence). The CDR3 here is CASSPGLAGEAQFF. As DNA, the CDR3 is TGTGCCAGTAGTCCAGGACTAGCGGGAGAGGCGCAGTTCTTC.

The V call is TRBV30, the J call TRBJ1-2; no clear D gene. There are 12 residues in the CDR3. Between the trimmed V and J ends, which lost 4 bases and 4 bases, there was a span of 10 bases. Germline-derived CDR1 and CDR2 are GTSNPN and SVGIG (reference sequence). The CDR3 DNA follows: TGTGCCTGGACAAAGGGAGCCTATGGCTACACCTTC. Its translation: CAWTKGAYGYTF.

This clone has a handful of counts. The chain recombines TRBV6-5 with TRBJ1-6; 7 bases are shared with TRBD1. There are 16 residues in the CDR3. J gave up 5 bases and V 4 bases, and 8 bases lay outside the gene matches. Germline CDR1 and CDR2: MNHEY and SVGAGI. CDR3 sequence (DNA): TGTGCCAGCAGTTTACTGACAGGGCCCAATAATTCACCCCTCCACTTT. It specifies CASSLLTGPNNSPLHF.

Worth noting for this clone: The sample holds other DNA sequences that translate to the same CDR3. J is TRBJ1-1 and V is TRBV18; no reliable D call. Between the trimmed V and J ends, which lost 6 bases and 2 bases, there was a span of 13 bases. This CDR3 comprises 14 residues. The germline V gene encodes CDR1 KGHSH and CDR2 LQKENI. The CDR3 DNA follows: TGTGCCAGCTCCCCCCCGGCGGGCAACACTGAAGCTTTCTTT. Residues: CASSPPAGNTEAFF.

The V and J genes are TRBV6-5 and TRBJ1-2; the D gene is possibly TRBD1 (5 bases). With 2 bases removed from V and 7 bases from J, the gap between germline ends came to 11 bases. The CDR3 covers 13 residues. Germline lookup yields CDR1 MNHEY and CDR2 SVGAGI. The CDR3 loop reads CASSYGEGSGYTF. Here the CDR3 DNA reads TGTGCCAGCAGTTACGGGGAGGGGAGTGGCTACACCTTC.

The rearrangement links TRBV3-1 (or the pseudogene TRBV3-2) to TRBJ1-4; 8 bases are a match to TRBD1. The V segment lost 2 bases and the J segment 5 bases; nucleotides outside the gene matches: 7. Germline-derived CDR1 and CDR2 are LGHDT and YNNKEL (reference sequence). The CDR3 is 16 residues long. For the CDR3, the DNA is TGTGCCAGCAGCCAAAGACGACAGGGGCCAAATGAAAAACTGTTTTTT. This codes for CASSQRRQGPNEKLFF.

The V and J genes are TRBV10-3 and TRBJ2-2; D perhaps matches TRBD2 (6 bases). V lost 7 bases, J lost 3 bases, and 12 bases lay in between. This CDR3 is 14 amino acids long. CDR1 and CDR2 from the germline V gene are ENHRY and SYGVKD. The CDR3 DNA follows: TGTGCCATCAAGCGACTAGACCACACCGGGGAGCTGTTTTTT. Translation: CAIKRLDHTGELFF.

DNA of the CDR3: TGTGCCAGCAGTTTTGGAGGGGGGGGCGGCAATCAGCCCCAGCATTTT. Its translation is CASSFGGGGGNQPQHF. V gene TRBV6-6 combines with J gene TRBJ1-5; possible D gene TRBD1, 6 bases. There are 16 residues in the CDR3. V lost 4 bases and J 2 bases, leaving 15 bases between the germline ends. Germline assignment: CDR1 MNHNY and CDR2 SVGAGI (reference sequence).

A word on this clone: Different DNA sequences within this sample yield the same CDR3. The gene calls are TRBV5-1 and TRBJ2-7; 8 nucleotides agree with TRBD2. The ends lost 0 bases at V and 0 bases at J; junction bases unmatched: 2. This CDR3 has 15 residues. Germline CDR1 reads SGHRS; CDR2 reads YFSETQ. CDR3 coding DNA: TGCGCCAGCAGCTTGGGCGGGGGGAGCTCCTACGAGCAGTACTTC. It yields the protein CASSLGGGSSYEQYF.

The chain is built from TRBV5-4 and TRBJ1-2; D gene unclear. The germline V gene has CDR1 SGHNT and CDR2 YYREEE (reference sequence). The CDR3 is 15 amino acids. Trimming removed 2 bases from V and 0 bases from J, with 11 bases in between. As DNA, the CDR3 is TGTGCCAGCAGCTTCCTCAACGGAGCTAACTATGGCTACACCTTC. It encodes CASSFLNGANYGYTF.

This clone was observed a single time. The gene calls are TRBV10-3 and TRBJ2-7, with 13 bases matching TRBD2. This CDR3 is built from 17 residues. The V and J ends lost 5 bases and 4 bases, in that order; junction bases with no gene match: 11. Germline V gene sequence: CDR1 ENHRY, CDR2 SYGVKD. The CDR3 region has the DNA TGTGCCATCAGTAGAAGCAGGGGGACTAGCGGGGAGTACGAGCAGTACTTC. This encodes CAISRSRGTSGEYEQYF.

This clone was detected a few times. The chain links TRBV6-1 to TRBJ1-1, with D perhaps TRBD1 (6 bases). The length of the CDR3 is 15 residues. The V and J ends lost 2 bases and 4 bases respectively, with 14 bases between them. CDR1 is MNHNS and CDR2 is SASEGT in the germline V gene. CDR3 in amino acids: CASSEFGGGSTEAFF. As DNA, the CDR3 is TGTGCCAGCAGTGAATTTGGGGGCGGAAGCACTGAAGCTTTCTTT.

Here the CDR3 reads CATSDPGRAGNTIYF. The CDR3 DNA sequence: TGTGCCACCAGTGATCCGGGAAGGGCAGGAAACACCATATATTTT. The chain carries TRBV24-1 and TRBJ1-3; D call uncertain. V gave up 3 bases and J gave up 4 bases, with 12 bases separating them. The germline V gene encodes CDR1 KGHDR and CDR2 SFDVKD. The CDR3 is 15 residues long.